This TCR beta chain comes out of a study of T cell responses to AZD1222 COVID-19 vaccine. The data were produced by immunoSEQ multiplex PCR, yet TCRdb's version contains in-frame clones alone and is incomplete. This sample carries under 200,000 clones, over 80% of them seen once, and the ten largest clones take under 2.5%. CDR1 and CDR2 (germline): GTSNPN, SVGIG (reference sequence). CDR3 length: 14 residues. Trimming pared 0 bases from V and 8 bases from J, leaving 13 bases between. In regard to this clone: Its cognate antigen is unknown.

Findings and caveats of the study: Sampling captured repertoires only after the peak T cell response. Only five or six AZD1222 recipients were seropositive at baseline.

This receptor was identified in an adult in good health. The V gene is TRBV30, the J gene TRBJ1-4; D is possibly TRBD1 (6 bases). The sequences come from peripheral blood, collected on day 0 of AZD1222 vaccination. CDR3 loop: CAWSVLTGWEKLFF. The CDR3 DNA reads as TGTGCCTGGAGTGTCCTGACAGGTTGGGAAAAACTGTTTTTT.